This TCR beta chain was obtained from a study of cytomegalovirus exposure and HLA in healthy donors. Study summary: Among around 170 million T cells, an earlier analysis found 95 million to 140 million unique TCR beta sequences. Most donors, more than 80% of 398 genotyped, fell in the Caucasian-associated ancestry cluster.

This CDR3 spans 18 amino acids. V shed 4 bases, J shed 0 bases, and the junction held 15 bases outside the gene matches. CDR1 and CDR2 from the germline V gene are SGHVS and FNYEAQ. Primers for the PCR totalled 60 Vbeta and 13 Jbeta. Generated by immunoSEQ multiplex PCR, the TCRdb table keeps only in-frame clones and is missing some. The sample lists some 90,000 clones, around 79% occurring once. Study-wide results and limits: In vitro assays verified that a few CMV-associated chains recognized CMV antigens specifically. Per a prior analysis, the majority of TCR beta V segments were productive roughly 87% or roughly 30% of the time.

Worth noting for this clone: Antigen: not known.

This receptor was taken from a female donor in good health and CMV-seronegative. Sequences were obtained from PBMCs. The rearrangement joins TRBV7-6 to TRBJ2-7; 7 nucleotides align to TRBD1. CDR3 protein: CASSSRGGRPPISYEQYF. CDR3 DNA sequence: TGTGCCAGCAGCTCTAGAGGGGGCAGGCCCCCTATCTCCTACGAGCAGTACTTC.